Below, 3 T cell receptor beta chains from the same sample are listed, as sequenced in a study of blood T cell repertoires in COVID-19. Sequencing was performed with immunoSEQ multiplex PCR; in TCRdb, only in-frame clones are kept and a portion is missing. The data contain approximately 350,000 clones, 83% of them singletons. Sequencing was performed on PBMCs or T cells enriched from blood (not recorded which). These receptors were taken from a woman aged 45 to 65 who had recovered from COVID-19.

This sequence joins TRBV3-1 (or the pseudogene TRBV3-2) and TRBJ2-1; the match to TRBD2 covers 7 bases. The V gene's germline CDR1 is LGHDT and CDR2 YNNKEL (reference sequence). The CDR3 has 17 residues. V lost 0 bases to trimming and J lost 2 bases; unmatched junction nucleotides: 7. DNA of the CDR3: TGTGCCAGCAGCCAAGATTTAGGCGGGAGTACCTACAATGAGCAGTTCTTC. Its translation is CASSQDLGGSTYNEQFF.

This chain connects TRBV29-1 to TRBJ1-1; 7 nucleotides match TRBD1. The CDR3 is 13 amino acids. Germline V CDR1 and CDR2: SQVTM, ANQGSEA. J lost 1 base, V lost 4 bases, and 3 bases had no gene match. The CDR3 region is CSVANRGNTEAFF. CDR3 DNA: TGCAGCGTTGCGAACAGGGGGAACACTGAAGCTTTCTTT.

The chain has TRBV19 and TRBJ2-5, with 7 bases aligning to TRBD1. V was pared by 0 bases and J by 7 bases, with 8 bases of the junction left unmatched. Germline V CDR1 and CDR2: LNHDA, SQIVND (reference sequence). The CDR3 is made up of 15 amino acids. The chain's CDR3 is CASSIDRRGRGTQYF. CDR3 sequence (DNA): TGTGCCAGTAGTATAGATCGTAGGGGGCGAGGGACCCAGTACTTC. Full variable domain (rest looked up from reference TRBV19 and TRBJ2-5): DGGITQSPKYLFRKEGQNVTLSCEQNLNHDAMYWYRQDPGQGLRLIYYSQIVNDFQKGDIAEGYSVSREKKESFPLTVTSAQKNPTAFYLCASSIDRRGRGTQYFGPGTRLLVL.